There are a few counts of the clone carrying this T cell receptor beta chain. Its antigen is currently unknown. Extracted from the samples, RNA was reverse transcribed into cDNA to serve as the sequencing template. The protocol was immunoSEQ multiplex PCR, while the TCRdb copy is restricted to in-frame clones and leaves out a portion. The sample records roughly 100,000 clones, 44% being singletons. Trimming took off 2 bases at V and 3 bases at J, with 13 bases between the two ends. There are 15 residues in the CDR3. Germline CDR1 reads MGHRA; CDR2 reads YSYEKL. The data stem from a study of CD8+ T cells in alopecia areata. The treatment was: oral pan-JAK inhibitor, 5-10 mg twice daily. Peripheral blood and lesional scalp punch biopsies were taken from alopecia areata patients. The study's findings and limits: Although TCR sharing was seen in mice, sharing across patients was less clear, possibly for HLA-related reasons.

The material sequenced was CD8+ T cells sorted from blood, taken at week 24, from a patient treated with tofacitinib. The sequence was obtained from a human donor with alopecia areata. The chain links TRBV4-1 to TRBJ1-1, with D perhaps TRBD1 (5 bases). The CDR3, as DNA: TGCGCCAGCAGCCAACCCTGGGGAGGGGACACTGAAGCTTTCTTT. Protein product: CASSQPWGGDTEAFF.